This entry lists 24 T cell receptor beta chains sequenced from one sample in a study of shared clonotypes between healthy human individuals. Naive CD8 cells, CD45RO-negative and positively selected for CCR7, excluded terminally differentiated effector memory CD45RA+ cells. Some clones are missing from TCRdb's copy, which holds only in-frame ones; the method was immunoSEQ multiplex PCR. The data contain 550,000 to 650,000 clones, approximately 96% of them singletons. The sequencing input was naive CD8+ T cells sorted from blood. These receptors came from a woman younger than 45 in good health.

The chain recombines TRBV7-3 with TRBJ2-7, with 7 bases lining up with TRBD1. Unmatched junction bases numbered 4, after V lost 5 bases and J lost 3 bases. The CDR3 sequence is 13 residues long. Germline V gives CDR1 SGHTA, CDR2 FQGTGA. CDR3 in amino acids: CASSIRQGYEQYF. CDR3 bases: TGTGCCAGCAGCATACGACAGGGCTACGAGCAGTACTTC. The entire variable domain, with the rest obtained from reference TRBV7-3 and TRBJ2-7, is as follows: GAGVSQTPSNKVTEKGKYVELRCDPISGHTALYWYRQSLGQGPEFLIYFQGTGAADDSGLPNDRFFAVRPEGSVSTLKIQRTERGDSAVYLCASSIRQGYEQYFGPGTRLTVT.

The V gene is TRBV5-4, the J gene TRBJ2-3, with TRBD1 matching over 10 bases. This CDR3 contains 15 residues. V was clipped by 3 bases and J by 2 bases; unmatched bases: 3. Germline CDR1 is SGHNT and CDR2 is YYREEE (reference sequence). The DNA of the CDR3 is TGTGCCAGCAGCTCGGGACAGGGGCTCACAGATACGCAGTATTTT. Its translation is CASSSGQGLTDTQYF.

This clone was recorded once. The chain links TRBV5-4 to TRBJ1-1, with D possibly being TRBD1 (6 bases). Germline loops: CDR1 SGHNT, CDR2 YYREEE (reference sequence). V lost 4 bases and J 3 bases, leaving 13 bases between the germline ends. The CDR3 covers 14 residues. The CDR3 DNA reads as TGTGCCAGCAGCCTGAGGGGGGACGACACTGAAGCTTTCTTT. Encoded protein: CASSLRGDDTEAFF.

V and J are TRBV19 and TRBJ1-4; TRBD1 matches 9 bases. The CDR3 length is 14 residues. Germline V gives CDR1 LNHDA, CDR2 SQIVND (reference sequence). The V and J ends lost 7 bases and 8 bases, in that order; junction bases with no gene match: 8. CDR3 nucleotide sequence: TGTGCCAGTACCCTGGGACAGGGCGAAGAAAAACTGTTTTTT. Translating it yields CASTLGQGEEKLFF.

The V and J genes are TRBV28 and TRBJ2-5; 9 bases align to TRBD1. The germline V gene has CDR1 MDHEN and CDR2 SYDVKM. V shed 4 bases and J 1 base; nucleotides not matched to a gene: 4. CDR3 size: 15 residues. CDR3 loop: CASSYHRGLQETQYF. CDR3 nucleotide sequence: TGTGCCAGCAGTTATCACAGGGGGCTCCAAGAGACCCAGTACTTC.

The chain employs TRBV4-1 and TRBJ2-2; 7 bases agree with TRBD1. Germline values: CDR1 MGHRA, CDR2 YSYEKL. CDR3 length: 15 amino acids. V dropped 4 bases and J dropped 5; count of bases not matched to a gene: 7. The CDR3 DNA follows: TGCGCCAGCAGCCCCTGGGACAGCGGTACCGGGGAGCTGTTTTTT. Its protein product is CASSPWDSGTGELFF.

The chain recombines TRBV6-5 with TRBJ1-4; D unclear. There are 12 residues in the CDR3. The ends were cut back, 2 bases at V and 12 bases at J, with 10 bases in the middle. Germline values: CDR1 MNHEY, CDR2 SVGAGI. The CDR3 DNA reads TGTGCCAGCAGTTACCCACCCGAAGAACTGTTTTTT. Its translation: CASSYPPEELFF.

The J gene is TRBJ2-3, the V gene TRBV4-2; D assignment may be TRBD1 or TRBD2 (5 bases each). CDR3 length: 16 residues. Trimming left V 1 base short and J 5 bases short, with 16 bases between. In germline, CDR1 is LGHNA, CDR2 YNFKEQ. This CDR3 is CASSQGLGELQDTQYF. CDR3 sequence (DNA): TGTGCCAGCAGCCAAGGTTTAGGGGAGTTACAAGATACGCAGTATTTT.

V is TRBV2 and J is TRBJ1-2; D uncertain. With 6 bases removed from V and 14 bases from J, the gap between germline ends came to 7 bases. The CDR3 has 8 amino acids. Per the germline V gene, CDR1 is SNHLY and CDR2 is FYNNEI. Written as DNA, the CDR3 is TGTGCCAGCAGCCCGTCTACCTTC. Its protein product is CASSPSTF.

The chain recombines TRBV27 with TRBJ1-6; D is unresolved. Germline V gene lookup returns CDR1 MNHEY and CDR2 SMNVEV (reference sequence). CDR3 length equals 14 residues. V gave up 6 bases and J gave up 8 bases, with 14 bases separating them. The CDR3 bases are TGTGCCAGCAGCCCCGGGAAGGGTCATTCACCCCTCCACTTT. This encodes CASSPGKGHSPLHF.

V usage is TRBV4-1 and J usage is TRBJ1-3, with TRBD1 matching over 8 bases. V lost 0 bases, J lost 5 bases, and 12 bases stayed unmatched. Germline V gives CDR1 MGHRA, CDR2 YSYEKL. The CDR3 is made up of 18 amino acids. CDR3 in amino acids: CASSQDVGADRDRNTIYF. The CDR3 DNA is TGCGCCAGCAGCCAAGATGTGGGGGCGGACAGGGACCGAAACACCATATATTTT.

V usage is TRBV27 and J usage is TRBJ1-1; D uncertain. Germline CDR1 MNHEY, CDR2 SMNVEV (reference sequence). V lost 6 bases and J lost 2, with 10 bases in between. This CDR3 has 13 amino acids. The CDR3 bases are TGTGCCAGCAGGGCAGGCCCTAACACTGAAGCTTTCTTT. Its protein product is CASRAGPNTEAFF.

This chain uses TRBV6-1 with TRBJ1-2; D is undetermined. Per the germline V gene, CDR1 is MNHNS and CDR2 is SASEGT. Between the trimmed V and J ends, which lost 1 base and 5 bases, there was a span of 14 bases. CDR3 length: 15 amino acids. Here the CDR3 reads CASSEVVVSFYGYTF. In DNA, the CDR3 is TGTGCCAGCAGTGAAGTCGTAGTCAGTTTTTATGGCTACACCTTC.

The rearrangement joins TRBV13 to TRBJ1-1; 9 positions agree with TRBD1. The trim removed 5 bases at V and 5 bases at J, leaving 6 bases unmatched. This CDR3 has 14 amino acids. From germline, CDR1 is PRHDT and CDR2 FYEKMQ (reference sequence). The CDR3 protein is CASSRSTGGTEAFF. The CDR3 nucleotides read TGTGCCAGCAGCAGATCGACAGGGGGGACTGAAGCTTTCTTT.

The CDR3 region has the DNA TGTGCCAGCTCACCTTCGGACAGGGGAGACACTGAAGCTTTCTTT. Translating it yields CASSPSDRGDTEAFF. The V gene is TRBV18, the J gene TRBJ1-1, with 9 bases identical to TRBD1. The CDR3 extends over 15 amino acids. The V gene end was trimmed by 3 bases and the J gene end by 3 bases; junction bases not matched to a gene: 5. Looked up from germline, CDR1 is KGHSH and CDR2 is LQKENI.

This chain uses TRBV19 with TRBJ2-7; 8 nucleotides agree with TRBD2. After removal of 3 bases from V and 6 bases from J, the junction contained 7 bases not matched to a gene. The CDR3 runs to 14 residues. Germline CDR1 LNHDA, CDR2 SQIVND (reference sequence). The DNA of the CDR3 is TGTGCCAGTAGTATCCAAGCGGGAGATTGCGAGCAGTACTTC. This translates into CASSIQAGDCEQYF.

The chain combines TRBV7-9 with TRBJ1-1; unclear D gene. V dropped 5 bases and J dropped 0 bases, with 4 bases sitting between them. The CDR3 consists of 12 residues. In germline, CDR1 is SEHNR, CDR2 FQNEAQ (reference sequence). The CDR3 nucleotides are TGTGCCAGCAGCCCGGTGAACACTGAAGCTTTCTTT. Its translation: CASSPVNTEAFF. Based on the CDR3 plus reference TRBV7-9 and TRBJ1-1, the full variable domain is DTGVSQNPRHKITKRGQNVTFRCDPISEHNRLYWYRQTLGQGPEFLTYFQNEAQLEKSRLLSDRFSAERPKGSFSTLEIQRTEQGDSAMYLCASSPVNTEAFFGQGTRLTVV.

This chain uses TRBV6-1 with TRBJ1-1; D call uncertain. CDR1 and CDR2 (germline): MNHNS, SASEGT. The CDR3 is made up of 14 amino acids. V was cut by 1 base and J by 2 bases, with 8 bases left in between. The CDR3 sequence: CASSEVEVNTEAFF. The CDR3 nucleotides read TGTGCCAGCAGTGAAGTGGAAGTTAACACTGAAGCTTTCTTT.

The J gene is TRBJ2-1, the V gene TRBV5-6, with D tentatively TRBD1 or TRBD2 (5 bases each). The V gene lost 0 bases and the J gene lost 6 bases, with 7 bases spanning the gap. CDR3 length: 13 amino acids. Germline CDR1 SGHDT, CDR2 YYEEEE. The CDR3 DNA follows: TGTGCCAGCAGCTTGGGGGACCCCAATGAGCAGTTCTTC. This translates into CASSLGDPNEQFF.

Only a few counts were recorded for this clone. The chain uses TRBV27 and TRBJ1-1; TRBD1 might be the D (6 bases). Trimming left V 7 bases short and J 1 base short, with 13 bases between. The CDR3 runs 14 residues. Germline-derived CDR1 and CDR2 are MNHEY and SMNVEV (reference sequence). For the CDR3, the DNA is TGTGCCAGCACTTTGGGACACGGGAACACTGAAGCTTTCTTT. This gives the protein CASTLGHGNTEAFF.

The chain has TRBV9 and TRBJ2-3; 12 bases are a match to TRBD2. The junction had 11 bases not matched to a gene; V was cut back by 4 bases and J by 5 bases. The length of the CDR3 is 17 residues. Germline CDR1 is SGDLS and CDR2 is YYNGEE. The CDR3 region has the DNA TGTGCCAGCAGCATCGGACTAGCGGGACCCTTGGGAGATACGCAGTATTTT. Its protein product is CASSIGLAGPLGDTQYF. The full variable domain, its missing parts supplied by reference TRBV9 and TRBJ2-3, is DSGVTQTPKHLITATGQRVTLRCSPRSGDLSVYWYQQSLDQGLQFLIQYYNGEERAKGNILERFSAQQFPDLHSELNLSSLELGDSALYFCASSIGLAGPLGDTQYFGPGTRLTVL.

This rearrangement joins TRBV2 to TRBJ2-3; 7 nucleotides match TRBD2. Germline V CDR1 and CDR2: SNHLY, FYNNEI. The CDR3 sequence is 17 residues long. Trimming took 5 bases from V and 3 from J; bases not matched to a gene: 14. CDR3 amino acids: CASSPFGRDGGTDTQYF. The CDR3 nucleotides are TGTGCCAGCAGTCCCTTCGGTCGGGACGGGGGGACAGATACGCAGTATTTT.

The V and J genes are TRBV19 and TRBJ2-1; possibly TRBD2 for D (6 bases). The germline V gene has CDR1 LNHDA and CDR2 SQIVND (reference sequence). Trimming cost V 7 bases and J 2 bases, with 15 bases left between them. The CDR3 runs to 15 residues. CDR3 bases: TGTGCCAGTACCACCGGGACTTTGGCCTACAATGAGCAGTTCTTC. It specifies CASTTGTLAYNEQFF.

This chain connects TRBV28 to TRBJ1-5; D remains ambiguous. There are 15 residues in the CDR3. V was shortened by 6 bases and J by 3 bases, with 15 bases between the two germline ends. CDR1 MDHEN and CDR2 SYDVKM come from the germline V gene. In DNA, the CDR3 is TGTGCCAGCAGCTTGACCCTAGGAGACAATCAGCCCCAGCATTTT. It yields the protein CASSLTLGDNQPQHF.